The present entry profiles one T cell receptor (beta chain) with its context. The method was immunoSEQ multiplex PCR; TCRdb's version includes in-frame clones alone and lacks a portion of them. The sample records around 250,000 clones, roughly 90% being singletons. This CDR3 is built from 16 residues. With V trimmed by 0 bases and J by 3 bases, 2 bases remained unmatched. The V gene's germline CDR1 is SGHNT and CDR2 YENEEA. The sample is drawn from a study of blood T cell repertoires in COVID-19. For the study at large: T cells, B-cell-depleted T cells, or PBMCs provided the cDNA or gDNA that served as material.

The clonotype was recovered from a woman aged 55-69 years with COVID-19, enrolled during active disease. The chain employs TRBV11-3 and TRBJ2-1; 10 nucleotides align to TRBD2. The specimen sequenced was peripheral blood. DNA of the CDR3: TGTGCCAGCAGCTTAGATAGCGGGGGGTTCTACAATGAGCAGTTCTTC. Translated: CASSLDSGGFYNEQFF. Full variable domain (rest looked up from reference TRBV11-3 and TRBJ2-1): EAGVVQSPRYKIIEKKQPVAFWCNPISGHNTLYWYLQNLGQGPELLIRYENEEAVDDSQLPKDRFSAERLKGVDSTLKIQPAELGDSAVYLCASSLDSGGFYNEQFFGPGTRLTVL.